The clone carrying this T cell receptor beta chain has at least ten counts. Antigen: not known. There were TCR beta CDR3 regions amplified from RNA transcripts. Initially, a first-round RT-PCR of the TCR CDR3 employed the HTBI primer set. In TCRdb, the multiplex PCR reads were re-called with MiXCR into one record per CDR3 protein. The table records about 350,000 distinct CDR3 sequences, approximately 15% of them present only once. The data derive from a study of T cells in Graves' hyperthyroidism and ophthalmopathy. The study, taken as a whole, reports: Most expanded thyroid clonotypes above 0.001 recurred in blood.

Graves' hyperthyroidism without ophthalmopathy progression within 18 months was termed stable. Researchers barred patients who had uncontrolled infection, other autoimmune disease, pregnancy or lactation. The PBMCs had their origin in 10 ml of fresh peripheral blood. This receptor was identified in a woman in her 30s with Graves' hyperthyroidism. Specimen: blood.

CDR3 amino acids: CSARNSGSSYEQYF. CDR3 DNA sequence: TGCAGTGCTAGAAATAGCGGGAGTAGCTACGAGCAGTACTTC. The chain links TRBV20-1 to TRBJ2-7; 9 bases fit TRBD2. The CDR3 runs 14 residues. The V gene end was trimmed by 2 bases and the J gene end by 3 bases; junction bases not matched to a gene: 5. Germline V lookup: CDR1 DFQATT, CDR2 SNEGSKA (reference sequence).